The clone carrying this T cell receptor beta chain was recorded at least ten times. Antigen specificity is unknown. Researchers took RNA transcripts and amplified the TCR beta CDR3 regions from them. HTBI primers drove first-round RT-PCR of the TCR CDR3. TCRdb reanalysed the multiplex PCR reads using MiXCR and keeps one entry per CDR3 protein. The table lists 350,000 or so distinct CDR3 sequences, 18% of them singletons. This entry is derived from a study of T cells in Graves' hyperthyroidism and ophthalmopathy. Overall study findings and caveats: Blood samples included most of the expanded thyroid clonotypes exceeding 0.001.

Uncontrolled infection, other autoimmune disease, pregnancy and lactation each barred patients from inclusion. CDR1 and CDR2 (germline): MGHDK, SYGVNS. CDR3 length equals 16 residues. With 2 bases removed from V and 0 bases from J, the gap between germline ends came to 10 bases. The specimen sequenced was blood. The chain carries TRBV25-1 and TRBJ2-2; possibly TRBD1 or TRBD2 for D (5 bases each). This TCR came from a woman in her forties with Graves' ophthalmopathy. The CDR3 loop reads CASSEPGPTNTGELFF. CDR3 coding DNA: TGTGCCAGCAGTGAACCGGGACCGACGAACACCGGGGAGCTGTTTTTT.